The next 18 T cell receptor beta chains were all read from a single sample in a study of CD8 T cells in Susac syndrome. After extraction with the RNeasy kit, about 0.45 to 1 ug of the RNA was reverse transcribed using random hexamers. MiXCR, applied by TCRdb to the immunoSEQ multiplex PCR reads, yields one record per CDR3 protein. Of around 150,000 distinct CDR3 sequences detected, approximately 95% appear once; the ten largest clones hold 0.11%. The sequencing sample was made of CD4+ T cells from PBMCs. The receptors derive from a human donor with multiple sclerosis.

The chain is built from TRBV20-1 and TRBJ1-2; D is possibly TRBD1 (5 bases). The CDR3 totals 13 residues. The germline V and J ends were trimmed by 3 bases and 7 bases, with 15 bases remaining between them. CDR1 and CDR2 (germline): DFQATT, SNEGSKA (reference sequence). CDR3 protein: CSASLRGTAGYTF. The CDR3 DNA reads TGCAGTGCTAGTTTAAGAGGGACGGCTGGCTACACCTTC.

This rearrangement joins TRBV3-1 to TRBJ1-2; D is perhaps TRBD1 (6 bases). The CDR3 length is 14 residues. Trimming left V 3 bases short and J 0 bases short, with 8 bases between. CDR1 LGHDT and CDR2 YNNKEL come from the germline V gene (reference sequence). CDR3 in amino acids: CASSHRGANYGYTF. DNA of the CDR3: TGTGCCAGCAGCCACAGGGGAGCTAACTATGGCTACACCTTC.

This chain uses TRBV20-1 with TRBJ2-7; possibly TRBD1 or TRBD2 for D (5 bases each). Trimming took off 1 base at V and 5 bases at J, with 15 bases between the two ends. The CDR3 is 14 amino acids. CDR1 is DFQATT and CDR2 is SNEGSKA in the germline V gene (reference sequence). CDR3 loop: CSARVGRGINEQYF. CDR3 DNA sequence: TGCAGTGCTAGAGTAGGCCGGGGCATCAACGAGCAGTACTTC.

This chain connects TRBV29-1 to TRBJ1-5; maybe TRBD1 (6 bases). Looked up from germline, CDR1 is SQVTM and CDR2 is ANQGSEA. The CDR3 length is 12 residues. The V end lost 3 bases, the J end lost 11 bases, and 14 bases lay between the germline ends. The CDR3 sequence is CSVDVGGAAQHF. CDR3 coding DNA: TGCAGCGTTGATGTAGGGGGTGCAGCCCAGCATTTT.

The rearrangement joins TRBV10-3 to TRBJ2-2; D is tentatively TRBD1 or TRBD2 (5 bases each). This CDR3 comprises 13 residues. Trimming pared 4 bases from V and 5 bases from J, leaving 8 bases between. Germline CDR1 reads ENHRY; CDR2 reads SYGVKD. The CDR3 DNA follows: TGTGCCATCAGTGCCAGGGAGACCGGGGAGCTGTTTTTT. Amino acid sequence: CAISARETGELFF.

CDR3 protein: CASRTPLRIYNEQFF. CDR3 bases: TGTGCCAGCAGAACCCCACTCAGAATCTACAATGAGCAGTTCTTC. The chain couples TRBV6-1 to TRBJ2-1; no definite D call. Germline CDR1 MNHNS, CDR2 SASEGT. Between the trimmed V and J ends, which lost 6 bases and 3 bases, there was a span of 15 bases. The CDR3 is 15 amino acids.

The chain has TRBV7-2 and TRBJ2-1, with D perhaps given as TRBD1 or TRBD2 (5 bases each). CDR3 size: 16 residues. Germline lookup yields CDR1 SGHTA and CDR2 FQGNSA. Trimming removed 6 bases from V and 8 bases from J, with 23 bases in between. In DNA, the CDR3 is TGTGCCAGCAGTTTGGGACGCCGGGCATTGTTCGATGAGCAGTTCTTC. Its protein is CASSLGRRALFDEQFF.

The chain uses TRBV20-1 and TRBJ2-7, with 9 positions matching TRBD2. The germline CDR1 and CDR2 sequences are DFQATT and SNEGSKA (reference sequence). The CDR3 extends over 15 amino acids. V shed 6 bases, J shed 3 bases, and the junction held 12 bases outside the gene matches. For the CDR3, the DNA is TGCAGTGCGACCAGGGCGGGTAGCGGGAGCTACGAGCAGTACTTC. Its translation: CSATRAGSGSYEQYF.

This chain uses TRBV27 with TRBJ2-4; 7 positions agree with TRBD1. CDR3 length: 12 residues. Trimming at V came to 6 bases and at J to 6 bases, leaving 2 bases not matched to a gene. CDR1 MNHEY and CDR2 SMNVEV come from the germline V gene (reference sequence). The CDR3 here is CASSRQGNIQYF. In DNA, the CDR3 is TGTGCCAGCAGCCGACAGGGAAACATTCAGTACTTC.

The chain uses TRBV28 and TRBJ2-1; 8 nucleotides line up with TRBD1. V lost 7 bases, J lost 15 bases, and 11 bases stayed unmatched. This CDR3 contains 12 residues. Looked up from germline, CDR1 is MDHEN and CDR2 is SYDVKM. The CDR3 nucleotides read TGTGCCAGCACCCCGCAGGACAGGGTACTGTTCTTC. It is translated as CASTPQDRVLFF.

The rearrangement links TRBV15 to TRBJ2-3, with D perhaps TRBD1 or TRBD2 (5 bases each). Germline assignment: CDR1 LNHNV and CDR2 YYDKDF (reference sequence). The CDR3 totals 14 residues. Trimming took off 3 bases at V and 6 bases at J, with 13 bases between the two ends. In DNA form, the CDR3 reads TGTGCCACCAGCAGGGCGACCTGGGGGGATACGCAGTATTTT. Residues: CATSRATWGDTQYF. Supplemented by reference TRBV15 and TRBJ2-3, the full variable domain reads DAMVIQNPRYQVTQFGKPVTLSCSQTLNHNVMYWYQQKSSQAPKLLFHYYDKDFNNEADTPDNFQSRRPNTSFCFLDIRSPGLGDTAMYLCATSRATWGDTQYFGPGTRLTVL.

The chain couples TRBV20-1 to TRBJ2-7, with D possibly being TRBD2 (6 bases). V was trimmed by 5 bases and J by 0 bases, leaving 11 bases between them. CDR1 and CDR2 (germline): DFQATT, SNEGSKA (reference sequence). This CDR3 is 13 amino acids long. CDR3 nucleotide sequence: TGCAGTGCTGGCCGGGGGTCCTCCTACGAGCAGTACTTC. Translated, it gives CSAGRGSSYEQYF.

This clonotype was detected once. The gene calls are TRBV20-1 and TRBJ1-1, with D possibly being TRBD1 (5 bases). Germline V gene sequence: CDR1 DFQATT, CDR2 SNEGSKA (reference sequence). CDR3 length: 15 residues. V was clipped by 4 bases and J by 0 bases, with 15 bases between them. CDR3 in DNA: TGCAGTGCTAAAGGGGACGCGGGGGTGAACACTGAAGCTTTCTTT. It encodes CSAKGDAGVNTEAFF.

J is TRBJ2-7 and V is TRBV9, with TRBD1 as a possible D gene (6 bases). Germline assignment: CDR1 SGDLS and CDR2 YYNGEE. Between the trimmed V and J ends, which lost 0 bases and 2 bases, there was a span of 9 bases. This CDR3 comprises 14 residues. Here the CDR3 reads CASSVAWTAYEQYF. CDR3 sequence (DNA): TGTGCCAGCAGCGTAGCTTGGACAGCCTACGAGCAGTACTTC.

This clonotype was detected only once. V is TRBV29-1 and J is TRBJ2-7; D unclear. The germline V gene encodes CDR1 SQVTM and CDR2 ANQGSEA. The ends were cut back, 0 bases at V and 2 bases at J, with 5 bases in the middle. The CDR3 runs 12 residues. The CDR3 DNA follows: TGCAGCGTTGAAGATGGGCCCTACGAGCAGTACTTC. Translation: CSVEDGPYEQYF.

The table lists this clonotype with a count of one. The CDR3 spells CASSINSGGSTDTQYF. In nucleotides, the CDR3 is TGTGCCAGCAGTATAAATAGCGGGGGAAGCACAGATACGCAGTATTTT. This chain uses TRBV2 with TRBJ2-3; 9 bases are shared with TRBD2. The J segment lost 0 bases and the V segment lost 5 bases, leaving 6 bases of the junction unmatched. This CDR3 region has 16 residues. The germline V gene has CDR1 SNHLY and CDR2 FYNNEI.

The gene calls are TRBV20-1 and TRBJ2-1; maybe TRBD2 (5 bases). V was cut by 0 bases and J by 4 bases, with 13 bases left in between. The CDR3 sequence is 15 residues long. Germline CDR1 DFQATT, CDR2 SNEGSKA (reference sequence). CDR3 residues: CSARDEERRYNEQFF. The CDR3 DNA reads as TGCAGTGCTAGAGATGAGGAGCGGCGATACAATGAGCAGTTCTTC.

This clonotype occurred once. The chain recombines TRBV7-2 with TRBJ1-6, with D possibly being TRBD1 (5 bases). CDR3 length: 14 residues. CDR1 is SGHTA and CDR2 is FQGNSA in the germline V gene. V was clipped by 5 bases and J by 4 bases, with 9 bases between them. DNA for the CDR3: TGTGCCAGCAGCCTCGGGACTTATAATTCACCCCTCCACTTT. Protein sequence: CASSLGTYNSPLHF. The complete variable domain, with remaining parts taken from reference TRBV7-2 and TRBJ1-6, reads GAGVSQSPSNKVTEKGKDVELRCDPISGHTALYWYRQSLGQGLEFLIYFQGNSAPDKSGLPSDRFSAERTGGSVSTLTIQRTQQEDSAVYLCASSLGTYNSPLHFGNGTRLTVT.